Listed here are 10 T cell receptor beta chains from one sample, sequenced in a study of CD8 T cells in ankylosing spondylitis. One entry per CDR3 protein results from TCRdb running MiXCR on the 5' RACE reads. The table shows 200,000 to 300,000 distinct CDR3 sequences, with over 8.5% occurring only once. The sequenced sample consisted of blood, either unsorted or a sorted T cell fraction (not recorded which). The receptors were sampled from a male donor with ankylosing spondylitis or in good health (not recorded which).

This clonotype was seen repeatedly, ten times or more. This rearrangement joins TRBV18 to TRBJ2-7; 11 bases map to TRBD2. Per germline, CDR1 KGHSH and CDR2 LQKENI. CDR3 length equals 16 residues. The trim removed 5 bases at V and 1 base at J, leaving 7 bases unmatched. Written as DNA, the CDR3 is TGTGCCAGCTCATCTGTTAGCGGGAGGGGTTCCTACGAGCAGTACTTC. Amino acids: CASSSVSGRGSYEQYF. The whole variable domain, remainder taken from reference TRBV18 and TRBJ2-7, is NAGVMQNPRHLVRRRGQEARLRCSPMKGHSHVYWYRQLPEEGLKFMVYLQKENIIDESGMPKERFSAEFPKEGPSILRIQQVVRGDSAAYFCASSSVSGRGSYEQYFGPGTRLTVT.

There are a few counts of this clonotype. The rearrangement uses TRBV29-1 and TRBJ1-1; D is undetermined. The CDR3 is made up of 14 amino acids. In germline, CDR1 is SQVTM, CDR2 ANQGSEA. V was shortened by 4 bases and J by 1 base, with 13 bases between the two germline ends. DNA for the CDR3: TGCAGCGTTGCTCCCCGGGCAGAGAACACTGAAGCTTTCTTT. Translating gives CSVAPRAENTEAFF.

In this sample, this clonotype turned up many times. This chain uses TRBV20-1 with TRBJ2-7, with 7 nucleotides matching TRBD1. This CDR3 comprises 14 residues. Germline CDR1 is DFQATT and CDR2 is SNEGSKA (reference sequence). The V gene end was trimmed by 3 bases and the J gene end by 2 bases; junction bases not matched to a gene: 7. The CDR3 sequence is CSARRDSPPYEQYF. In DNA, the CDR3 is TGCAGTGCTAGGAGGGACAGTCCCCCCTACGAGCAGTACTTC.

In its sample, this clonotype was seen many times. The rearrangement uses TRBV29-1 and TRBJ2-3, with unresolved D. The CDR3 has 13 residues. Germline V CDR1 and CDR2: SQVTM, ANQGSEA. V was clipped by 3 bases and J by 1 base, with 8 bases between them. The CDR3 region has the DNA TGCAGCGTTGAGGACGGTGGCACAGATACGCAGTATTTT. Translating gives CSVEDGGTDTQYF.

In its sample, this clonotype was seen a few times. This chain joins TRBV7-9 and TRBJ2-7, with TRBD2 as a possible D gene (6 bases). Looked up from germline, CDR1 is SEHNR and CDR2 is FQNEAQ (reference sequence). This CDR3 has 12 amino acids. Trimming removed 5 bases from V and 12 bases from J, with 17 bases in between. The CDR3 sequence: CASSPEVGTRYF. The CDR3 region has the DNA TGTGCCAGCAGCCCTGAGGTCGGGACTCGGTACTTC.

This clonotype was seen many times. CDR3 amino acids: CASSRTYNEQFF. In nucleotides, the CDR3 is TGTGCCAGCAGCCGGACTTACAATGAGCAGTTCTTC. The V gene is TRBV5-6, the J gene TRBJ2-1; D possibly corresponds to TRBD2 (5 bases). This CDR3 has 12 amino acids. Trimming left V 4 bases short and J 4 bases short, with 6 bases between. CDR1 and CDR2 (germline): SGHDT, YYEEEE.

This clonotype was found a few times. A much bigger clone sits one base away, suggesting this may be a read error. The rearrangement uses TRBV3-1 and TRBJ2-5, with 11 bases aligning to TRBD2. This CDR3 contains 17 residues. CDR1 is LGHDT and CDR2 is YNNKEL in the germline V gene (reference sequence). DNA for the CDR3: TGTGCCAGCACCCAAGTTTGGACTAGCGGGTACCAAGAGACCCAGTACTTC. Translation: CASTQVWTSGYQETQYF.

This clonotype was counted many times. This chain uses TRBV12-3 or TRBV12-4 with TRBJ2-3, with D uncertain. Trimming removed 5 bases from V and 2 bases from J, with 17 bases in between. The CDR3 loop spans 16 amino acids. The CDR3 DNA reads TGTGCCAGCAGTCACTTCGCAAGGCCCCCCACAGATACGCAGTATTTT. It encodes CASSHFARPPTDTQYF.

This clonotype has ten or more counts. This chain connects TRBV19 to TRBJ2-7; the match to TRBD1 covers 7 bases. The CDR3 contains 14 residues. V gave up 5 bases and J gave up 2 bases; unmatched junction bases: 6. Germline CDR1 is LNHDA and CDR2 is SQIVND (reference sequence). CDR3 region: CASSPQTGPYEQYF. Here the CDR3 DNA reads TGTGCCAGTAGTCCACAGACAGGGCCCTACGAGCAGTACTTC. Variable domain in full (rest from reference TRBV19 and TRBJ2-7): DGGITQSPKYLFRKEGQNVTLSCEQNLNHDAMYWYRQDPGQGLRLIYYSQIVNDFQKGDIAEGYSVSREKKESFPLTVTSAQKNPTAFYLCASSPQTGPYEQYFGPGTRLTVT.

This clonotype was seen a handful of times. The CDR3 coding sequence is TGCAGCGCAAGTAGCGAGACAGATACGCAGTATTTT. Translation gives CSASSETDTQYF. This chain connects TRBV29-1 to TRBJ2-3; the D gene is possibly TRBD2 (5 bases). The CDR3 loop spans 12 amino acids. In germline, CDR1 is SQVTM, CDR2 ANQGSEA. V lost 7 bases, J lost 3 bases, and 11 bases lay in between.